This is a list of T cell receptor beta chains from one sample in a study of vaccination effects on CD4 cells after COVID-19. For these receptors, no antigen is known. Assay used: immunoSEQ multiplex PCR; TCRdb lists only in-frame clones, some missing. The sample has about 46,000 clones, approximately 74% seen once. The input for sequencing was CD4+ T cells from PBMCs cultured without peptide, taken before COVID-19 vaccination. The receptor set was obtained from a human donor who had a prior SARS-CoV-2 infection. Both conserved end residues are part of each CDR3. Fields, in order: J gene, D gene, V gene, clone size, CDR3 protein, CDR3 DNA. The D gene is left open where the match is weak. Some rows mark clone size as missing; the rest say once, few, many or name a class of expanded clone.

TRBJ2-5	TRBD1	TRBV5-1	NA	CASSRDSTQETQYF	TGCGCCAGTTCCCGGGACAGCACACAAGAGACCCAGTACTTC
TRBJ2-3	TRBD1	TRBV5-1	NA	CASSLTGVLPDTQYF	TGCGCCAGCAGCTTGACAGGGGTTTTGCCAGATACGCAGTATTTT
TRBJ1-2	NA	TRBV6-5	NA	CASRRPGGSYGYTF	TGTGCCAGCAGACGACCGGGAGGGAGCTATGGCTACACCTTC
TRBJ2-5	NA	TRBV9	few	CASSAGHQEETQYF	TGTGCCAGCAGCGCGGGACACCAAGAAGAGACCCAGTACTTC
TRBJ2-3	TRBD1	TRBV4-2	NA	CASSQDTDRSTDTQYF	TGTGCCAGCAGCCAAGATACGGACAGGTCGACAGATACGCAGTATTTT
TRBJ2-3	TRBD1	TRBV5-4	NA	CASSPGQGKDTQYF	TGTGCCAGCAGCCCGGGACAGGGTAAGGATACGCAGTATTTT
TRBJ1-1	NA	TRBV3-1/TRBV3-2	few	CASSLIGSEAFF	TGTGCCAGCAGTCTTATCGGCTCTGAAGCTTTCTTT
TRBJ2-7	TRBD2	TRBV27	NA	CASRRRGKSSYEQYF	TGTGCCAGCAGGAGGCGGGGGAAGTCCTCCTACGAGCAGTACTTC
TRBJ1-1	NA	TRBV12-3/TRBV12-4	NA	CASSTSFLGEAFF	TGTGCCAGCAGTACTAGTTTTTTGGGGGAAGCTTTCTTT
TRBJ1-3	TRBD1	TRBV7-6	medium-sized	CASSLATGAGNTIYF	TGTGCCAGCAGCTTAGCTACAGGGGCTGGAAACACCATATATTTT
TRBJ1-1	NA	TRBV10-3	NA	CAISEAPPNTEAFF	TGTGCCATCAGTGAAGCCCCGCCGAACACTGAAGCTTTCTTT
TRBJ1-4	NA	TRBV28	few	CASSLPAEEKLFF	TGTGCCAGCAGTTTACCCGCGGAGGAAAAACTGTTTTTT
TRBJ2-5	TRBD2	TRBV15	NA	CAIRKRGIKETQYF	TGTGCCATCAGGAAGCGGGGGATTAAAGAGACCCAGTACTTC
TRBJ1-6	TRBD1	TRBV6-5	few	CASSYYRGPSPLHF	TGTGCCAGCAGTTACTACAGGGGGCCTTCACCCCTCCACTTT
TRBJ2-5	NA	TRBV15	once	CATSREHGFVSTQYF	TGTGCCACCAGCAGAGAGCACGGGTTTGTATCCACCCAGTACTTC
TRBJ1-1	TRBD1	TRBV2	once	CASSDTGQGITEAFF	TGTGCCAGCAGTGACACCGGACAGGGAATAACTGAAGCTTTCTTT
TRBJ2-6	NA	TRBV11-1	NA	CASSETSGANVLTF	TGTGCCAGCAGCGAGACCTCTGGGGCCAACGTCCTGACTTTC
TRBJ1-5	TRBD1	TRBV6-6	NA	CASSRTGQNSNQPQHF	TGTGCCAGCAGCCGGACAGGGCAGAATAGCAATCAGCCCCAGCATTTT
TRBJ1-1	NA	TRBV4-1	NA	CASSQDPPSNRDTEAFF	TGCGCCAGCAGCCAAGATCCGCCCTCAAATAGGGACACTGAAGCTTTCTTT
TRBJ1-6	TRBD1	TRBV5-1	few	CASSERTGGNSPLHF	TGCGCCAGCAGCGAAAGGACAGGGGGCAATTCACCCCTCCACTTT
TRBJ2-2	TRBD2	TRBV9	NA	CASTWDRGGGELFF	TGTGCCAGCACCTGGGACCGGGGGGGCGGGGAGCTGTTTTTT
TRBJ1-1	NA	TRBV12-3/TRBV12-4	NA	CATEGDTEAFF	TGTGCCACCGAAGGGGACACTGAAGCTTTCTTT
TRBJ1-2	NA	TRBV6-5	NA	CASTSGYYTYGYTF	TGTGCCAGCACCTCTGGCTATTATACCTATGGCTACACCTTC
TRBJ1-5	NA	TRBV6-4	NA	CASSGYRVALVAQHF	TGTGCCAGCAGTGGGTATCGGGTTGCCCTAGTGGCCCAGCATTTT
TRBJ1-2	NA	TRBV7-9	NA	CASSLLGSFYGYTF	TGTGCCAGCAGCTTATTAGGCAGCTTTTATGGCTACACCTTC
TRBJ2-3	NA	TRBV24-1	once	CATSDRTGPDTQYF	TGTGCCACCAGTGATCGGACTGGCCCAGATACGCAGTATTTT
TRBJ1-1	TRBD1	TRBV25-1	once	CASSPASGGYTEAFF	TGTGCCAGCAGTCCTGCATCAGGGGGGTACACTGAAGCTTTCTTT
TRBJ2-7	TRBD2	TRBV5-4	NA	CASSRTSGGSYYEQYF	TGTGCCAGCAGCAGGACTAGCGGGGGGTCCTATTACGAGCAGTACTTC
TRBJ1-4	NA	TRBV4-3	NA	CASSQYGGTNEKLFF	TGCGCCAGCAGCCAATATGGGGGGACTAATGAAAAACTGTTTTTT
TRBJ2-1	NA	TRBV9	NA	CASSVSGGDYNEQFF	TGTGCCAGCAGCGTATCCGGGGGCGACTACAATGAGCAGTTCTTC
TRBJ2-2	TRBD2	TRBV5-1	NA	CASSPPGTSGRAGELFF	TGCGCCAGCAGCCCACCGGGGACTAGCGGGAGAGCCGGGGAGCTGTTTTTT
TRBJ2-1	TRBD2	TRBV5-1	few	CASRVGTTSYNEQFF	TGCGCCAGCAGGGTCGGGACTACCTCCTACAATGAGCAGTTCTTC
TRBJ2-1	NA	TRBV6-2/TRBV6-3	few	CASSYRAFSYNEQFF	TGTGCCAGCAGTTATAGGGCCTTCTCCTACAATGAGCAGTTCTTC
TRBJ1-2	NA	TRBV5-4	few	CASSPKPGNYYGYTF	TGTGCCAGCAGCCCAAAGCCGGGAAATTACTATGGCTACACCTTC
TRBJ1-6	TRBD1	TRBV5-4	NA	CASSPGGRTGNSPLHF	TGTGCCAGCAGCCCGGGGGGTCGGACAGGGAATTCACCCCTCCACTTT
TRBJ2-1	TRBD2	TRBV4-2	NA	CASSTLGRGGQDEQFF	TGTGCCAGCAGCACCTTAGGGCGGGGGGGCCAGGATGAGCAGTTCTTC
TRBJ1-2	NA	TRBV7-2	NA	CASSLRGGTYNYGYTF	TGTGCCAGCAGCCTCAGGGGAGGAACTTACAACTATGGCTACACCTTC
TRBJ2-2	NA	TRBV7-2	once	CASNPRGRNTGELFF	TGTGCCAGCAACCCGCGGGGCCGAAACACCGGGGAGCTGTTTTTT
TRBJ2-7	NA	TRBV2	NA	CASSEQGKYYEQYF	TGTGCCAGCAGTGAACAGGGGAAATACTACGAGCAGTACTTC
TRBJ2-5	TRBD2	TRBV5-4	few	CASSPGTSRLQETQYF	TGTGCCAGCAGCCCCGGGACTAGCAGACTCCAAGAGACCCAGTACTTC
TRBJ1-6	NA	TRBV30	NA	CAWGRRGFSPLHF	TGTGCCTGGGGCCGCAGGGGTTTTTCACCCCTCCACTTT
TRBJ2-7	NA	TRBV2	NA	CASRQDGSYEQYF	TGTGCCAGCAGACAGGACGGGTCCTACGAGCAGTACTTC
TRBJ1-6	NA	TRBV7-2	NA	CASSLILGQNSPLHF	TGTGCCAGCAGCTTAATACTTGGACAGAATTCACCCCTCCACTTT
TRBJ1-1	NA	TRBV5-1	NA	CASSSQGGTEAFF	TGCGCCAGCAGCTCCCAGGGTGGCACTGAAGCTTTCTTT
TRBJ2-5	TRBD2	TRBV19	NA	CASSTLEASGVETQYF	TGTGCCAGTAGTACCCTGGAAGCTAGCGGGGTAGAGACCCAGTACTTC
TRBJ2-1	NA	TRBV30	NA	CAWSAGQRSNEQFF	TGTGCCTGGAGTGCGGGACAACGCTCAAATGAGCAGTTCTTC
TRBJ1-2	NA	TRBV5-6	NA	CASSRSAGSLYYGYTF	TGTGCCAGCAGCCGCAGCGCGGGATCCTTGTACTATGGCTACACCTTC
TRBJ2-1	TRBD2	TRBV5-5	NA	CASTGGGTSYNEQFF	TGTGCCAGCACCGGCGGGGGGACATCATACAATGAGCAGTTCTTC
TRBJ2-4	TRBD2	TRBV2	NA	CASSELGTSSIQYF	TGTGCCAGCAGTGAGTTAGGGACTAGTTCCATTCAGTACTTC
TRBJ2-1	TRBD2	TRBV4-2	NA	CASSQFPSGTGYNEQFF	TGTGCCAGCAGCCAGTTCCCTAGCGGGACGGGCTACAATGAGCAGTTCTTC